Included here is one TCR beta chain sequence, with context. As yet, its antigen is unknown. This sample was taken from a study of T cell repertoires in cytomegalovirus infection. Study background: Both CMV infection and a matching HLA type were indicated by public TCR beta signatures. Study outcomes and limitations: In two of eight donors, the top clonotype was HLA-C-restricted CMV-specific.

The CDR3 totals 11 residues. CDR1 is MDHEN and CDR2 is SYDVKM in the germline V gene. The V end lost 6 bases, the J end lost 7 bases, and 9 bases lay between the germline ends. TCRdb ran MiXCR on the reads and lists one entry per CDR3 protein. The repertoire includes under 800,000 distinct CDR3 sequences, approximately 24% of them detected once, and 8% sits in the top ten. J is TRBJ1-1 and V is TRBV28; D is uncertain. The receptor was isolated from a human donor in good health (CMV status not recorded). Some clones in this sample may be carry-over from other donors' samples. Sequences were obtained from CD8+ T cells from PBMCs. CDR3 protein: CASRGLREAFF. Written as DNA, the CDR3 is TGTGCCAGCAGGGGGTTACGTGAAGCTTTCTTT.